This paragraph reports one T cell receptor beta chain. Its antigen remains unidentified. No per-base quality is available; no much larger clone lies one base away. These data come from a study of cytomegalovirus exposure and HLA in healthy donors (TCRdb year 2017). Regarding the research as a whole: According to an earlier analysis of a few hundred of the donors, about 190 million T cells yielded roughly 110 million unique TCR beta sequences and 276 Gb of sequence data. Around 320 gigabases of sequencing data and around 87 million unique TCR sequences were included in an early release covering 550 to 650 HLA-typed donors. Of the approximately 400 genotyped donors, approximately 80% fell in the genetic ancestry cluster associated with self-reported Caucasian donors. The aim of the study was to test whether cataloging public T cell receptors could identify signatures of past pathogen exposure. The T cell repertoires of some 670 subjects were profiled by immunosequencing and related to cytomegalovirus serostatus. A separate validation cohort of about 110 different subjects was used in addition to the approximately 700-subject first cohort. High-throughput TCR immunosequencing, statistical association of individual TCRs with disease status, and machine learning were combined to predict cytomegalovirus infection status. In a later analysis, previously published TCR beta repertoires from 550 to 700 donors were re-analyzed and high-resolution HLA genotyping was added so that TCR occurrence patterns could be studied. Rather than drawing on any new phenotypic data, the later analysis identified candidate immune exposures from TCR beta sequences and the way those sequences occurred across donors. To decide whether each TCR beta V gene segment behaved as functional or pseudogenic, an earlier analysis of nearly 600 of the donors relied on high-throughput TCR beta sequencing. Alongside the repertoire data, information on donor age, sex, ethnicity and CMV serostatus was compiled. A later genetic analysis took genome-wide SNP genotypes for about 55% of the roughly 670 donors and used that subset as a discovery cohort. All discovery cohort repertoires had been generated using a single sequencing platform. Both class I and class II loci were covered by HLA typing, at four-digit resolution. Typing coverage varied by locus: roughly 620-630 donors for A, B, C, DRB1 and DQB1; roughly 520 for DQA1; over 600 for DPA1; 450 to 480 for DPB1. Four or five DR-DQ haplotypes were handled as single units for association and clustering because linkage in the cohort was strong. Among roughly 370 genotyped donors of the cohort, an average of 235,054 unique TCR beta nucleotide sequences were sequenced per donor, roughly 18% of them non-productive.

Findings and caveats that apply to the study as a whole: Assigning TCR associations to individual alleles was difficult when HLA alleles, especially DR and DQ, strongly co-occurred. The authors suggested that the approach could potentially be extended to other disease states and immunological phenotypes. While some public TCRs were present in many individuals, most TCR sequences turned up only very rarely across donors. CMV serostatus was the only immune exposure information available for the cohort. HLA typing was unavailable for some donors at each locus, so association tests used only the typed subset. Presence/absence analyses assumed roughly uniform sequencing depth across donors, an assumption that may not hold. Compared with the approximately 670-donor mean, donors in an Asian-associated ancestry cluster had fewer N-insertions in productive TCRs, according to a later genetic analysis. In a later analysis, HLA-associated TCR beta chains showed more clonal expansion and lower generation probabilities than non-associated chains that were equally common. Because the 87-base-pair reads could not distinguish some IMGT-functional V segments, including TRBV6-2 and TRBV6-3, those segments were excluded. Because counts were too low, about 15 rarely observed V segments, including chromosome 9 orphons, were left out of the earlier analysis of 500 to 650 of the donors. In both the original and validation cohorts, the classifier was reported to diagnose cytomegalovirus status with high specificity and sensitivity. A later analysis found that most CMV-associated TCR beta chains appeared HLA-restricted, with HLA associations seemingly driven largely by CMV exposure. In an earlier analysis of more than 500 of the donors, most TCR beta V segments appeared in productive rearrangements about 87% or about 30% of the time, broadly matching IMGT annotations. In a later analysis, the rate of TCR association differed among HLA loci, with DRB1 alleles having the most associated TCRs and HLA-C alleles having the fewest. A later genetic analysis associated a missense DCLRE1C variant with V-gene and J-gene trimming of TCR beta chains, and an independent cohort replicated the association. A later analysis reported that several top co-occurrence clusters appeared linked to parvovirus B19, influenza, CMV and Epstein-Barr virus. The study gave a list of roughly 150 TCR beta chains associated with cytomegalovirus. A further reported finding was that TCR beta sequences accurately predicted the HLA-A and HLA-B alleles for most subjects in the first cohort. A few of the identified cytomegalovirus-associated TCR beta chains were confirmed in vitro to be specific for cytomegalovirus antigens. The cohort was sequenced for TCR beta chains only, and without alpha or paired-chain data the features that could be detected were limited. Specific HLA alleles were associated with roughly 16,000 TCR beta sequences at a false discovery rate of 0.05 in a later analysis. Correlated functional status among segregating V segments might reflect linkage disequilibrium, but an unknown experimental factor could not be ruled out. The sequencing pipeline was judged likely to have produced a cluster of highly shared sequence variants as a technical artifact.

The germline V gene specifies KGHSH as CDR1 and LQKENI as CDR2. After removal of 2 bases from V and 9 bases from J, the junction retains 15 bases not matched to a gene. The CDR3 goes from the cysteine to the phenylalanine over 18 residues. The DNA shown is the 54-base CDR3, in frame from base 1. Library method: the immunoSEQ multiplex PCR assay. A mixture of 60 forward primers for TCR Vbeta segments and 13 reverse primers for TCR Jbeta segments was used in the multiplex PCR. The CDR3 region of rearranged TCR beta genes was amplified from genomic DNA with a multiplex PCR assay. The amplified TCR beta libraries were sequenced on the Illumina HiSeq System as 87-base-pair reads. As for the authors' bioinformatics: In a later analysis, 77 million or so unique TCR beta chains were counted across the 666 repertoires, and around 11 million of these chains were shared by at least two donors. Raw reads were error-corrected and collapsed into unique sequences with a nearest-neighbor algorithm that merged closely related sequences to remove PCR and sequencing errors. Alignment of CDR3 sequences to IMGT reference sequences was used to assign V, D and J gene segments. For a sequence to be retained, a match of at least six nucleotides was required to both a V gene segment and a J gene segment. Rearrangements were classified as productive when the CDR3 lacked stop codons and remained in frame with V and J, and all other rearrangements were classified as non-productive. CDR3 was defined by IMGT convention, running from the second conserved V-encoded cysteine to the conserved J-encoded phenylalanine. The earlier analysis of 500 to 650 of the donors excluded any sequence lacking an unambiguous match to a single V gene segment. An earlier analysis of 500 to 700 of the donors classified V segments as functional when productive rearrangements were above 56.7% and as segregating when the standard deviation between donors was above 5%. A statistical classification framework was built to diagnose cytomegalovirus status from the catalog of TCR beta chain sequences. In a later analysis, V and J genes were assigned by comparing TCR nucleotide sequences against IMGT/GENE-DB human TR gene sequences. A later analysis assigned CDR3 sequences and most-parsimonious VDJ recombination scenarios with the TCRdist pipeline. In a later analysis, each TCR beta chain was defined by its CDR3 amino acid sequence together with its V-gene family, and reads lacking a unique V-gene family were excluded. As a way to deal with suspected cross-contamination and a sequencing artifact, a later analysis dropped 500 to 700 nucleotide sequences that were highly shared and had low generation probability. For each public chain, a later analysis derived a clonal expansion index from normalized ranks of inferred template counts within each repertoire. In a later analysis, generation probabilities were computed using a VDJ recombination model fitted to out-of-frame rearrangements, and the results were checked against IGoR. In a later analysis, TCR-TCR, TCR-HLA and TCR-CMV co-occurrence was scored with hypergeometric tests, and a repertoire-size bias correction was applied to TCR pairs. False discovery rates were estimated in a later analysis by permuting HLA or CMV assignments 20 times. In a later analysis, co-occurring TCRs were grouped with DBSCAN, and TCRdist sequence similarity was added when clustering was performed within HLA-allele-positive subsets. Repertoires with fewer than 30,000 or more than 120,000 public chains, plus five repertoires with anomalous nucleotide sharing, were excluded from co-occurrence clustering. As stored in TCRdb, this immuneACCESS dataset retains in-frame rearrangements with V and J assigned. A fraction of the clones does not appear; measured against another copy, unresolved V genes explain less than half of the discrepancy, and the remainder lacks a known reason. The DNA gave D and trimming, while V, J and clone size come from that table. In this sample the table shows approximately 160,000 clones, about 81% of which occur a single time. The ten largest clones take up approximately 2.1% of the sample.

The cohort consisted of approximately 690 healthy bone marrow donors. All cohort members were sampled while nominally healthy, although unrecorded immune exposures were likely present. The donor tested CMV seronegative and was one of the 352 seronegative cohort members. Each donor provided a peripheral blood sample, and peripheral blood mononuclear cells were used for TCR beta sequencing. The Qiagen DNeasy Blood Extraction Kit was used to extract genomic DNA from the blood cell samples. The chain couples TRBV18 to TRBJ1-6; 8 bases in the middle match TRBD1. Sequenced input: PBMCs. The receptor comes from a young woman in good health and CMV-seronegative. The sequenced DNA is TGTGCCAGCTCACCAACCGGACAGGGCGGGCTTTGGGGTTCACCCCTCCACTTT. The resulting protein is CASSPTGQGGLWGSPLHF.